These T cell receptor beta chains were read from a single sample in a study of blood T cells in healthy people across ages. One entry per CDR3 protein, called by TCRdb with MiXCR from the 5' RACE reads. The sample comprises roughly 800,000 distinct CDR3 sequences, around 25% of which are singletons, and just under 9.5% rests with the top ten. A further study also used this sample, focusing on T cells of mothers and their children.

Material for sequencing was blood. These TCRs come from a boy between 10 and 17 years old in good health. Both conserved end residues are part of each CDR3. A D gene is named only where the DNA matches it firmly. Expanded clones get a size class; other rows say once, few or many, or leave the size out.

V gene	D gene	clone size	J gene	CDR3 protein	CDR3 DNA
TRBV5-1	NA	few	TRBJ2-7	CASSLDYDYEQYF	TGCGCCAGCAGCTTGGACTACGACTACGAGCAGTACTTC
TRBV5-6	NA	NA	TRBJ2-7	CASSLDARTTAYEQYF	TGTGCCAGCAGCTTGGACGCGAGAACTACGGCCTACGAGCAGTACTTC
TRBV6-2/TRBV6-3	NA	few	TRBJ2-1	CASSYLGASYNEQFF	TGTGCCAGCAGTTACCTAGGGGCGTCCTACAATGAGCAGTTCTTC
TRBV12-3/TRBV12-4	TRBD2	NA	TRBJ2-7	CASSLAEDSYEQYF	TGTGCCAGCAGCCTAGCGGAAGACTCCTACGAGCAGTACTTC
TRBV15	NA	few	TRBJ2-5	CATSRETSAGQETQYF	TGTGCCACCAGCAGAGAGACCTCCGCGGGACAAGAGACCCAGTACTTC
TRBV28	NA	NA	TRBJ2-5	CASSLSTSSREQYF	TGTGCCAGCAGTTTATCGACCTCCTCGAGGGAGCAGTACTTC
TRBV7-2	NA	NA	TRBJ2-7	CASSLGNPGYYEQYF	TGTGCCAGCAGCTTGGGGAACCCGGGATATTACGAGCAGTACTTC
TRBV15	NA	NA	TRBJ2-1	CATSIQGPYNEQFF	TGTGCCACCAGCATTCAGGGCCCTTACAATGAGCAGTTCTTC
TRBV28	NA	NA	TRBJ2-3	CASRLSDGADTQYF	TGTGCCAGCAGACTCTCTGATGGAGCAGATACGCAGTATTTT
TRBV15	NA	few	TRBJ1-1	CATSHGNTEAFF	TGTGCCACCAGCCACGGGAACACTGAAGCTTTCTTT
TRBV10-3	TRBD1	NA	TRBJ2-5	CATRSTGGSETQYF	TGTGCCACACGGAGCACAGGGGGGTCAGAGACCCAGTACTTC
TRBV7-9	TRBD2	few	TRBJ2-3	CASSSGLAGGLRSDTQYF	TGTGCCAGCAGCTCGGGACTAGCGGGAGGGCTAAGGTCAGATACGCAGTATTTT
TRBV4-3	TRBD2	few	TRBJ2-1	CASSQDRAGGPYNEQFF	TGCGCCAGCAGCCAAGATCGGGCGGGGGGACCTTACAATGAGCAGTTCTTC
TRBV29-1	NA	NA	TRBJ1-1	CSVAGAVNTEAFF	TGCAGCGTTGCTGGGGCGGTGAACACTGAAGCTTTCTTT
TRBV27	NA	NA	TRBJ2-7	CASSAIGKTLSYEQYF	TGTGCCAGCAGTGCCATAGGGAAGACCCTCTCCTACGAGCAGTACTTC
TRBV6-2/TRBV6-3	NA	few	TRBJ2-4	CASRISRAKNIQYF	TGTGCCAGCAGAATATCGAGAGCCAAAAACATTCAGTACTTC
TRBV4-2	NA	NA	TRBJ1-2	CASSQEDLGGYTF	TGTGCCAGCAGCCAAGAGGACCTGGGGGGCTACACCTTC
TRBV5-1	NA	NA	TRBJ2-2	CASSFRIGQLFF	TGCGCCAGCAGCTTCCGTATTGGGCAGCTGTTTTTT
TRBV4-2	NA	NA	TRBJ2-7	CASSPFTGSSGNEQYF	TGTGCCAGCAGCCCCTTCACAGGGTCCTCCGGGAACGAGCAGTACTTC
TRBV19	NA	NA	TRBJ1-4	CASSIPTGQKDEKLFF	TGTGCCAGTAGTATTCCTACAGGTCAAAAGGATGAAAAACTGTTTTTT
TRBV29-1	TRBD2	NA	TRBJ2-7	CSVAGTSGGANFYEQYF	TGCAGCGTCGCCGGGACTAGCGGGGGGGCGAATTTTTACGAGCAGTACTTC
TRBV2	NA	few	TRBJ2-7	CASSFSWEQYF	TGTGCCAGCAGTTTTTCGTGGGAGCAGTACTTC
TRBV6-6	NA	NA	TRBJ1-4	CATSGEANEKLFF	TGTGCCACCTCGGGGGAGGCAAATGAAAAACTGTTTTTT
TRBV5-6	NA	few	TRBJ1-4	CASTRQNEKLFF	TGTGCCAGCACCCGACAGAACGAAAAACTGTTTTTT
TRBV6-1	TRBD1	NA	TRBJ2-3	CASSEGTGPTDTQYF	TGTGCCAGCAGTGAAGGGACAGGACCAACAGATACGCAGTATTTT
TRBV28	NA	few	TRBJ2-7	CATLPGYPSEQYF	TGTGCCACCCTGCCAGGGTACCCTAGCGAGCAGTACTTC
TRBV7-9	NA	few	TRBJ1-2	CASSLATIRDSYGYTF	TGTGCCAGCAGCTTAGCCACGATCCGGGACTCCTATGGCTACACCTTC
TRBV5-1	TRBD2	NA	TRBJ2-1	CASSLEGTSSYNEQFF	TGCGCCAGCAGCTTGGAAGGGACTAGCTCCTACAATGAGCAGTTCTTC
TRBV5-5	NA	NA	TRBJ1-1	CASLEGGMNTEAFF	TGTGCCAGTTTGGAGGGGGGTATGAACACTGAAGCTTTCTTT
TRBV7-9	NA	NA	TRBJ2-5	CASSPIAETQYF	TGTGCCAGCAGCCCCATAGCAGAGACCCAGTACTTC
TRBV7-2	TRBD1	few	TRBJ2-3	CASSLRTGNRDTQYF	TGTGCCAGCAGCTTGAGGACAGGGAATCGAGATACGCAGTATTTT
TRBV20-1	NA	NA	TRBJ1-5	CSAREGSRYYQPQHF	TGCAGTGCTAGAGAGGGCAGCAGATACTATCAGCCCCAGCATTTT
TRBV4-1	NA	NA	TRBJ2-1	CASLGTNGKEQFF	TGCGCCAGCCTGGGGACCAATGGGAAGGAGCAGTTCTTC
TRBV7-9	TRBD1	NA	TRBJ2-5	CASSSQDRVFETQYF	TGTGCCAGCAGCTCACAGGACAGGGTCTTCGAGACCCAGTACTTC
TRBV20-1	TRBD1	NA	TRBJ2-7	CSATGQGANEQYF	TGCAGTGCTACAGGACAGGGGGCGAACGAGCAGTACTTC
TRBV20-1	NA	NA	TRBJ2-3	CSASGQSEDTQYF	TGCAGTGCTAGTGGCCAGTCTGAAGATACGCAGTATTTT
TRBV4-2	NA	NA	TRBJ2-7	CASSQVMVAANSYEQYF	TGTGCCAGCAGCCAAGTCATGGTAGCGGCCAACTCCTACGAGCAGTACTTC
TRBV4-2	NA	NA	TRBJ2-1	CASSQASGEVNEQFF	TGTGCCAGCAGCCAAGCCTCGGGGGAGGTGAATGAGCAGTTCTTC
TRBV29-1	TRBD1	NA	TRBJ1-4	CSAGQGGSTNEKLFF	TGCAGCGCCGGACAGGGAGGGTCAACTAATGAAAAACTGTTTTTT
TRBV12-3/TRBV12-4	NA	NA	TRBJ2-7	CASSSVGHFYEQYF	TGTGCCAGCAGTTCAGTAGGACACTTCTACGAGCAGTACTTC
TRBV27	NA	few	TRBJ2-4	CASSLRAPPKNIQYF	TGTGCCAGCAGTTTACGGGCCCCACCCAAAAACATTCAGTACTTC
TRBV6-1	NA	few	TRBJ2-5	CASSDPWEQYF	TGTGCCAGCAGTGATCCCTGGGAGCAGTACTTC
TRBV29-1	NA	NA	TRBJ2-1	CSVEDALAEQFF	TGCAGCGTTGAAGATGCGCTGGCGGAACAGTTCTTC
TRBV7-3	TRBD1	NA	TRBJ1-1	CASSPKGQGEAFF	TGTGCCAGCAGCCCCAAGGGACAGGGTGAAGCTTTCTTT
TRBV12-3/TRBV12-4	NA	NA	TRBJ2-7	CASSLESRDGYEQYF	TGTGCCAGCAGTTTAGAGTCCAGGGACGGGTACGAGCAGTACTTC
TRBV7-9	TRBD2	few	TRBJ2-1	CASSHLVGGGPIYDEQFF	TGTGCCAGCAGCCACCTAGTTGGGGGAGGGCCAATTTACGATGAGCAGTTCTTC
TRBV29-1	TRBD2	NA	TRBJ2-1	CSVVGAGGYNEQFF	TGCAGCGTTGTCGGAGCGGGGGGATACAATGAGCAGTTCTTC
TRBV13	NA	few	TRBJ2-3	CASSRGKDTQYF	TGTGCCAGCAGCCGAGGGAAAGATACGCAGTATTTT
TRBV4-3	NA	NA	TRBJ2-3	CASSQDSPGPSTDTQYF	TGCGCCAGCAGCCAAGATTCGCCGGGTCCTAGCACAGATACGCAGTATTTT
TRBV12-3/TRBV12-4	TRBD1	NA	TRBJ1-2	CATGTVYGYTF	TGTGCCACCGGGACAGTATATGGCTACACCTTC
TRBV6-5	NA	NA	TRBJ1-2	CASSYSFYWGYTF	TGTGCCAGCAGTTACAGTTTTTATTGGGGCTACACCTTC
TRBV7-2	TRBD1	NA	TRBJ2-7	CASSLANRGEQYF	TGTGCCAGCAGCTTAGCGAACAGGGGCGAGCAGTACTTC
TRBV29-1	TRBD1	NA	TRBJ2-3	CSVEAVFPGGVADTQYF	TGCAGCGTTGAGGCCGTTTTTCCAGGGGGAGTTGCAGATACGCAGTATTTT
TRBV28	NA	NA	TRBJ2-5	CASSLSGGPIQETQYF	TGTGCCAGCAGTTTAAGTGGGGGACCGATCCAAGAGACCCAGTACTTC
TRBV29-1	TRBD1	NA	TRBJ2-2	CSGRTGTVGELFF	TGCAGCGGCCGGACAGGGACGGTCGGGGAGCTGTTTTTT
TRBV6-2/TRBV6-3	TRBD1	NA	TRBJ1-2	CASSLGQGAANYGYTF	TGTGCCAGCAGCCTGGGACAGGGGGCGGCTAACTATGGCTACACCTTC
TRBV20-1	TRBD1	NA	TRBJ1-5	CSARGTGVTDEPQHF	TGCAGTGCTAGAGGGACAGGTGTAACGGACGAACCCCAGCATTTT
TRBV15	TRBD2	NA	TRBJ2-3	CATASGRGIDTQYF	TGTGCCACAGCTAGCGGGAGAGGGATAGATACGCAGTATTTT
TRBV20-1	NA	few	TRBJ1-4	CSARESWRPAATNEKLFF	TGCAGTGCTAGAGAGTCCTGGAGACCTGCTGCAACTAATGAAAAACTGTTTTTT